These T cell receptor beta chains were read from a single sample in a study of blood T cells in healthy people across ages. TCRdb reprocessed the 5' RACE reads with MiXCR, giving one entry per CDR3 protein. There are around 990,000 distinct CDR3 sequences in the sample; around 25% occur only once, and approximately 0.71% lies in the top ten. The same sample was also studied in work on T cells of mothers and their children.

Sequenced: blood. The receptors derive from a girl aged 2 to 9 in good health. Each CDR3 is given with its conserved first and last residue. The order of the fields is J gene, D gene, V gene, clone size, CDR3 protein, CDR3 DNA. The D gene is left open where the match is weak. The listing skips clone size in some rows; elsewhere it reads once, few, many or a size class.

TRBJ2-1 | . | TRBV9 | . | CASSVAPVTSSVFF | TGTGCCAGCAGCGTAGCCCCGGTCACTAGTTCAGTGTTCTTC
TRBJ2-1 | TRBD2 | TRBV20-1 | . | CSALHSGAYNEQFF | TGCAGTGCTTTACATAGCGGGGCCTACAATGAGCAGTTCTTC
TRBJ1-5 | . | TRBV27 | . | CASSRGGLGPQHF | TGTGCCAGCAGTCGAGGGGGTCTGGGGCCCCAGCATTTT
TRBJ1-1 | . | TRBV13 | few | CASEGRGEEAFF | TGTGCCAGCGAGGGGAGGGGAGAAGAAGCTTTCTTT
TRBJ2-7 | . | TRBV7-8 | few | CASSLGGGGFYEQYF | TGTGCCAGCAGCTTGGGGGGGGGCGGATTCTACGAGCAGTACTTC
TRBJ2-3 | TRBD2 | TRBV2 | . | CASSEASLAGGPRADTQYF | TGTGCCAGCAGTGAAGCTTCCCTAGCGGGAGGACCTCGCGCAGATACGCAGTATTTT
TRBJ2-7 | . | TRBV3-1 | . | CASSQIQGLSYEQYF | TGTGCCAGCAGCCAGATCCAGGGACTCTCATACGAGCAGTACTTC
TRBJ2-3 | TRBD1 | TRBV12-3/TRBV12-4 | . | CASSFPGQGTDTQYF | TGTGCCAGCAGTTTTCCAGGACAGGGCACAGATACGCAGTATTTT
TRBJ1-2 | . | TRBV14 | . | CASSQDNTGIYGYTF | TGTGCCAGTAGCCAAGATAATACAGGGATCTATGGCTACACCTTC
TRBJ1-4 | . | TRBV7-2 | few | CASSLGQKTNEKLFF | TGTGCCAGCAGCTTAGGGCAGAAAACGAATGAAAAACTGTTTTTT
TRBJ1-3 | . | TRBV12-3/TRBV12-4 | few | CASSPSLDPRRGNTIYF | TGTGCCAGCAGCCCTTCCCTCGACCCGAGGAGAGGAAACACCATATATTTT
TRBJ2-7 | . | TRBV29-1 | . | CSVVSGTYEQYF | TGCAGCGTTGTATCAGGAACCTACGAGCAGTACTTC
TRBJ2-5 | . | TRBV7-2 | few | CASGHGVAQETQYF | TGTGCCAGCGGACATGGAGTGGCCCAAGAGACCCAGTACTTC
TRBJ1-4 | . | TRBV7-2 | once | CASSDSPGEKLFF | TGTGCCAGCAGCGACAGCCCAGGTGAAAAACTGTTTTTT
TRBJ2-3 | . | TRBV12-5 | . | CASAFTDTQYF | TGTGCTAGTGCCTTCACAGATACGCAGTATTTT
TRBJ1-4 | . | TRBV28 | . | CASRSFATNEKLFF | TGTGCCAGCAGGTCATTCGCAACTAATGAAAAACTGTTTTTT
TRBJ2-4 | . | TRBV28 | . | CASSLWPGDIQYF | TGTGCCAGCAGTTTATGGCCGGGGGACATTCAGTACTTC
TRBJ2-3 | . | TRBV28 | . | CASIEGGTDTQYF | TGTGCCAGCATCGAGGGAGGAACAGATACGCAGTATTTT
TRBJ2-7 | . | TRBV7-2 | . | CASSLAAGQREQYF | TGTGCCAGCAGCTTAGCTGCCGGACAAAGGGAGCAGTACTTC
TRBJ2-7 | TRBD2 | TRBV6-5 | . | CASGIAGPYEQYF | TGTGCCAGCGGGATAGCGGGACCCTACGAGCAGTACTTC
TRBJ1-2 | . | TRBV21-1 | . | CASSKSGGYTF | TGTGCCAGCAGCAAATCCGGTGGCTACACCTTC
TRBJ2-5 | . | TRBV7-2 | . | CASSLGGVRAARKQYF | TGTGCCAGCAGCTTAGGGGGGGTAAGAGCGGCCCGAAAGCAGTACTTC
TRBJ2-5 | . | TRBV11-2 | . | CASSFTINQETQYF | TGTGCCAGCAGCTTCACTATAAACCAAGAGACCCAGTACTTC
TRBJ2-2 | . | TRBV7-9 | . | CASSSLLGGSNTGELFF | TGTGCCAGCAGCTCCCTTTTGGGGGGATCGAACACCGGGGAGCTGTTTTTT
TRBJ2-1 | . | TRBV18 | few | CASSPRNTGRRGEQFF | TGTGCCAGCTCACCACGGAATACAGGGAGACGAGGTGAGCAGTTCTTC
TRBJ2-7 | TRBD1 | TRBV2 | few | CASTEGALIGEQYF | TGTGCCAGCACCGAGGGGGCCCTCATAGGCGAGCAGTACTTC
TRBJ2-2 | . | TRBV4-2 | few | CASSQESITGELFF | TGTGCCAGCAGCCAAGAGAGTATCACCGGGGAGCTGTTTTTT
TRBJ2-6 | . | TRBV2 | few | CASSVKPRGANVLTF | TGTGCCAGCAGTGTAAAACCAAGGGGGGCCAACGTCCTGACTTTC
TRBJ2-3 | . | TRBV12-3/TRBV12-4 | . | CASVRADAQYF | TGTGCCAGCGTGCGAGCAGATGCGCAGTATTTT
TRBJ2-1 | TRBD2 | TRBV14 | once | CASSQSPAGIKNEQFF | TGTGCCAGCAGCCAATCCCCAGCGGGAATAAAAAATGAGCAGTTCTTC
TRBJ2-1 | TRBD2 | TRBV5-4 | few | CASSSPGTIDEQFF | TGTGCCAGCAGCTCCCCCGGGACTATCGATGAGCAGTTCTTC
TRBJ1-2 | . | TRBV7-6 | . | CASRAYNYGYTF | TGTGCCAGCAGGGCCTATAACTATGGCTACACCTTC
TRBJ2-1 | . | TRBV27 | few | CASSGSPYNEQFF | TGTGCCAGCAGTGGGTCCCCCTACAATGAGCAGTTCTTC
TRBJ2-3 | . | TRBV7-2 | few | CASSFSWGQTDTQYF | TGTGCCAGCAGCTTCTCCTGGGGGCAGACAGATACGCAGTATTTT
TRBJ1-5 | . | TRBV2 | . | CASRENGNQPQHF | TGTGCCAGCAGGGAGAATGGCAATCAGCCCCAGCATTTT
TRBJ2-3 | TRBD1 | TRBV29-1 | . | CSVHESGQGFDPDTQYF | TGCAGCGTTCATGAATCGGGACAGGGTTTTGATCCAGATACGCAGTATTTT
TRBJ2-4 | TRBD1 | TRBV15 | few | CATSRVKQGENIQYF | TGTGCCACCAGCAGAGTAAAACAGGGGGAAAACATTCAGTACTTC
TRBJ1-1 | . | TRBV4-3 | . | CASSHLRGALTEAFF | TGCGCCAGCAGCCACCTGAGGGGGGCGCTTACTGAAGCTTTCTTT
TRBJ2-5 | . | TRBV27 | few | CASSIGLLGETQYF | TGTGCCAGCAGTATCGGACTACTAGGGGAGACCCAGTACTTC
TRBJ1-4 | . | TRBV12-3/TRBV12-4 | few | CASTLPGGGEKLFF | TGTGCCAGCACCCTTCCGGGAGGTGGTGAAAAACTGTTTTTT
TRBJ2-6 | . | TRBV27 | . | CASSLYPSGANVLTF | TGTGCCAGCAGTTTATATCCCTCTGGGGCCAACGTCCTGACTTTC
TRBJ2-1 | TRBD2 | TRBV3-1 | . | CASHVGGINGYNEQFF | TGTGCCAGCCACGTCGGGGGGATCAATGGCTACAATGAGCAGTTCTTC
TRBJ2-3 | TRBD2 | TRBV20-1 | . | CSAQQRGVGDTQYF | TGCAGTGCTCAACAGCGGGGGGTAGGAGATACGCAGTATTTT
TRBJ2-3 | . | TRBV27 | . | CATSREYGRISPDTQYF | TGTGCCACCAGTCGCGAATATGGACGGATATCCCCAGATACGCAGTATTTT
TRBJ1-6 | . | TRBV7-2 | . | CASSLATTAGSPLHF | TGTGCCAGCAGCTTAGCTACTACGGCGGGTTCACCCCTCCACTTT
TRBJ2-3 | . | TRBV6-2/TRBV6-3 | . | CASSYSPLGADTQYF | TGTGCCAGCAGTTATTCCCCGTTGGGTGCAGATACGCAGTATTTT
TRBJ2-4 | . | TRBV15 | . | CATSRDLAKNIQYF | TGTGCCACCAGCAGAGATTTAGCCAAAAACATTCAGTACTTC
TRBJ1-1 | . | TRBV20-1 | few | CSASPPPLIISGWAFF | TGCAGTGCTAGTCCCCCTCCTCTAATTATATCTGGGTGGGCTTTCTTT
TRBJ2-7 | TRBD2 | TRBV29-1 | . | CSVEEGLDEQYF | TGCAGCGTTGAAGAGGGACTAGACGAGCAGTACTTC